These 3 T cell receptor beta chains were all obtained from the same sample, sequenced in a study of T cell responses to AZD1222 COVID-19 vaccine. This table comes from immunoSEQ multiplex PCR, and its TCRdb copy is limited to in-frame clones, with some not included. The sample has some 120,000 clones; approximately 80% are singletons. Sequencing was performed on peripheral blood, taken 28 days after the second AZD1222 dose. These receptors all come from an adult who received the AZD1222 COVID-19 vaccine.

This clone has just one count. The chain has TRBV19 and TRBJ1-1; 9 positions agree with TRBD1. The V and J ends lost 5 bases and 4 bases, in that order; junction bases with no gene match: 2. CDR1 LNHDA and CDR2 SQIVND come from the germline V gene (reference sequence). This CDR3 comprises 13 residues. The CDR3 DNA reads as TGTGCCAGTAGTCGACAGGGGGGCACTGAAGCTTTCTTT. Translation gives CASSRQGGTEAFF.

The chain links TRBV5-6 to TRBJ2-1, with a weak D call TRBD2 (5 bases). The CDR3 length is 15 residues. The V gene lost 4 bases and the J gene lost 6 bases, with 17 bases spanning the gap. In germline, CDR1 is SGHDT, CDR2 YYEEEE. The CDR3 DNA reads TGTGCCAGCAGCGTTAGGATGAGAGGGATCAATGAGCAGTTCTTC. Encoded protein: CASSVRMRGINEQFF. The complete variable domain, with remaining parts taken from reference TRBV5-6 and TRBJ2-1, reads DAGVTQSPTHLIKTRGQQVTLRCSPKSGHDTVSWYQQALGQGPQFIFQYYEEEERQRGNFPDRFSGHQFPNYSSELNVNALLLGDSALYLCASSVRMRGINEQFFGPGTRLTVL.

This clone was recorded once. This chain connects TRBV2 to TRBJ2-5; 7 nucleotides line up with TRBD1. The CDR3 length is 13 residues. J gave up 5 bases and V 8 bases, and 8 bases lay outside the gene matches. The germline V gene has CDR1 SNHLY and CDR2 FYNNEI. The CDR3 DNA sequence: TGTGCCAGCGGAACAGGGGTTAGGGAGACCCAGTACTTC. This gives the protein CASGTGVRETQYF. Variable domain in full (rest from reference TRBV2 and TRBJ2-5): EPEVTQTPSHQVTQMGQEVILRCVPISNHLYFYWYRQILGQKVEFLVSFYNNEISEKSEIFDDQFSVERPDGSNFTLKIRSTKLEDSAMYFCASGTGVRETQYFGPGTRLLVL.